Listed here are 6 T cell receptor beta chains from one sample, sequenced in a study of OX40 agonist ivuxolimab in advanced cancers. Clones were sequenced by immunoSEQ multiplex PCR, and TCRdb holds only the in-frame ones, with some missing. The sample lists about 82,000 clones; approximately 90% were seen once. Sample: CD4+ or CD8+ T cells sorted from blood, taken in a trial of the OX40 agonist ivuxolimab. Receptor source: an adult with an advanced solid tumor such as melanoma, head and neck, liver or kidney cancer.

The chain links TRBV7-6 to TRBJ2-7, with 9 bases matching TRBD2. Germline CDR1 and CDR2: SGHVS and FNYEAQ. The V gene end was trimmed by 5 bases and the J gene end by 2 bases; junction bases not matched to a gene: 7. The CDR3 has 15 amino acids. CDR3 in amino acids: CASSTTSGGAYEQYF. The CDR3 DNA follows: TGTGCCAGCAGCACGACTAGCGGAGGGGCCTACGAGCAGTACTTC.

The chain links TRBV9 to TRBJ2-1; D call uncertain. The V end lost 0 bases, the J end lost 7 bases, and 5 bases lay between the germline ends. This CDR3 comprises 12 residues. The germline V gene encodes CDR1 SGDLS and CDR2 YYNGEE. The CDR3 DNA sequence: TGTGCCAGCAGCGTAGAATCAAATGAGCAGTTCTTC. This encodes CASSVESNEQFF.

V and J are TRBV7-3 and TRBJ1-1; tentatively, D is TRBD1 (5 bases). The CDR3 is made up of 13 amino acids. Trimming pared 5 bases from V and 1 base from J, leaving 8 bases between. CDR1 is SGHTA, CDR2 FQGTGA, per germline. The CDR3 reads CASSADRNTEAFF. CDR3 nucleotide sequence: TGTGCCAGCAGCGCAGACAGGAACACTGAAGCTTTCTTT.

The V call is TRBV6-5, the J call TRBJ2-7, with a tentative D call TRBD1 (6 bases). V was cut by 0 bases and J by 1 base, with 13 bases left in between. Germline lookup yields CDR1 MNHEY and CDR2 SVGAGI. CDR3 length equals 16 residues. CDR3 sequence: CASSYSRGTSSYEQYF. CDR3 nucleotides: TGTGCCAGCAGTTACTCGAGGGGGACATCTTCCTACGAGCAGTACTTC.

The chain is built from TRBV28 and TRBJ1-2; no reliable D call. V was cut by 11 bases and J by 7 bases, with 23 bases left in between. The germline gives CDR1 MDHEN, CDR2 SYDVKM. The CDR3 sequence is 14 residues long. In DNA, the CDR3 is TGTGCCTTCCATCTCATAATCCGGGTTTGTGGCTACACCTTC. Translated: CAFHLIIRVCGYTF.

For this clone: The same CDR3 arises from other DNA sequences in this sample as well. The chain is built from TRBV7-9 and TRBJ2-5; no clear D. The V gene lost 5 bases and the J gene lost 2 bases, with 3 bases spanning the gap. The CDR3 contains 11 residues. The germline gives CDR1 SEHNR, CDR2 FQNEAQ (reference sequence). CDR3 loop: CASSPQETQYF. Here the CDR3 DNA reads TGTGCCAGCAGCCCACAAGAGACCCAGTACTTC.